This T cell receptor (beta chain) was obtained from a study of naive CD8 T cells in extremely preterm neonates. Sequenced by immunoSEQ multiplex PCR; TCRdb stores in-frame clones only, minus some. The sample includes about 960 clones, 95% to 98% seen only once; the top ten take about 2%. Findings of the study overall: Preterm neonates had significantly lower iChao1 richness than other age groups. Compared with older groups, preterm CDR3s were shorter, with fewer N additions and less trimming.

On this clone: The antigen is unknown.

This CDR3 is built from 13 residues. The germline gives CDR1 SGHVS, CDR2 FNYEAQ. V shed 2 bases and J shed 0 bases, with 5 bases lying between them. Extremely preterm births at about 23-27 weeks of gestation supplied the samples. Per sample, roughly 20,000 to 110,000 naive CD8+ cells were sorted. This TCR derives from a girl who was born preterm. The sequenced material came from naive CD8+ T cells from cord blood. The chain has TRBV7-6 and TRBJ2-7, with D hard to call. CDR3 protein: CASSLQSSYEQYF. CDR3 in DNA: TGTGCCAGCAGCTTACAGAGCTCCTACGAGCAGTACTTC.